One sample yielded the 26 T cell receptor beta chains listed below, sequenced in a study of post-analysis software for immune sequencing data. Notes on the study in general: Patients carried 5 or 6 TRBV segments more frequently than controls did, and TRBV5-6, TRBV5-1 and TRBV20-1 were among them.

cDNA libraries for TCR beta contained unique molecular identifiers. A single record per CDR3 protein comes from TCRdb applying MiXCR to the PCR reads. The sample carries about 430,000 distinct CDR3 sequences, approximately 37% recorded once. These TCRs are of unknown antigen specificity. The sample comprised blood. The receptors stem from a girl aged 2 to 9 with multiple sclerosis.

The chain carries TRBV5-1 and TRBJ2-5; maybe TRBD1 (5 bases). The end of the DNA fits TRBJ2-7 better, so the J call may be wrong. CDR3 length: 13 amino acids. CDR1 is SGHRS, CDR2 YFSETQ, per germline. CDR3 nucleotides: TGCGCCAGCAGCTTGAGTGGACAAGGCGAGCAGTACTTC. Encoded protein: CASSLSGQGEQYF.

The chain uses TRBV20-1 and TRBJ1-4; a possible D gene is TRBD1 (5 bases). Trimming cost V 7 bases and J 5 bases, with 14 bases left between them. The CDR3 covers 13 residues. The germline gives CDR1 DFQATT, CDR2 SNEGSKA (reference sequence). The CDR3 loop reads CSGWARENEKLFF. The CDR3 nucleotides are TGCAGTGGATGGGCCAGGGAGAATGAAAAACTGTTTTTT.

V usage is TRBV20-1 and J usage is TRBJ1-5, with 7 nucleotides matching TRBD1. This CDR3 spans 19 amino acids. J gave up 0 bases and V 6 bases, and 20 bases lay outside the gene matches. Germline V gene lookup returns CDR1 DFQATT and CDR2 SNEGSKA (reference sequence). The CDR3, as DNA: TGCAGTGCCACAGTCCCGACAGGGATCGGAGGATATAGCAATCAGCCCCAGCATTTT. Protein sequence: CSATVPTGIGGYSNQPQHF.

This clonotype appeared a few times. The CDR3 sequence is CASSPGGEAWAEAFF. The CDR3 bases are TGTGCCAGCAGTCCTGGGGGGGAGGCTTGGGCTGAAGCTTTCTTT. This chain links TRBV7-9 with TRBJ1-1; the D gene is possibly TRBD1 (5 bases). The germline CDR1 and CDR2 sequences are SEHNR and FQNEAQ (reference sequence). V shed 6 bases and J shed 6 bases, with 20 bases lying between them. The CDR3 spans 15 residues.

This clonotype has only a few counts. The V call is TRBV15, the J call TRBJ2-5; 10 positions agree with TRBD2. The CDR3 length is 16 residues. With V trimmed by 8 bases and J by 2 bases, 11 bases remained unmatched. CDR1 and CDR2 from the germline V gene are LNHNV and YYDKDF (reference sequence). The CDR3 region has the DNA TGTGCCACCGGATACCTAATAGCGGGGGGTCAAGAGACCCAGTACTTC. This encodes CATGYLIAGGQETQYF.

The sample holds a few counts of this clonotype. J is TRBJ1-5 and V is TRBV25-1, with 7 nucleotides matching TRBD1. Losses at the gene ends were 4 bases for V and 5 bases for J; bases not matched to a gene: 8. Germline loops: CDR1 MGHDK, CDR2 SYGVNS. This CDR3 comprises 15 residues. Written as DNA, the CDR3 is TGTGCCAGCAGTGGGGAGACAGGGAAGGATCAGCCCCAGCATTTT. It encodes CASSGETGKDQPQHF.

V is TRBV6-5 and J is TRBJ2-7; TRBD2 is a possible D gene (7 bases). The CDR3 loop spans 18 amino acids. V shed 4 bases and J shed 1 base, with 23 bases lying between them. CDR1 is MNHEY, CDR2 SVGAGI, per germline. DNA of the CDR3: TGTGCCAGCAGTTCCCTCCAGGGGAGGGGGAAGACTTCCTACGAGCAGTACTTC. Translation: CASSSLQGRGKTSYEQYF.

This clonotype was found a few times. The CDR3 protein is CASSLGTSYTSTDTQYF. CDR3 sequence (DNA): TGTGCCAGCAGCCTCGGGACTAGCTACACCTCCACAGATACGCAGTATTTT. The chain links TRBV3-1 to TRBJ2-3; TRBD2 aligns across 9 bases. Germline values: CDR1 LGHDT, CDR2 YNNKEL (reference sequence). The CDR3 runs to 17 residues. The J segment lost 2 bases and the V segment lost 4 bases, leaving 10 bases of the junction unmatched.

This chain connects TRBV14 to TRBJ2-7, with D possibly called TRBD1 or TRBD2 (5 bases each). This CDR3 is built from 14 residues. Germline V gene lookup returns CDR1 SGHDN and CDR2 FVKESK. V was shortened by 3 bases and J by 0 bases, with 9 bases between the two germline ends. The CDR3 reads CASSQVGVSYEQYF. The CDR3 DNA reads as TGTGCCAGCAGCCAGGTGGGGGTCTCCTACGAGCAGTACTTC.

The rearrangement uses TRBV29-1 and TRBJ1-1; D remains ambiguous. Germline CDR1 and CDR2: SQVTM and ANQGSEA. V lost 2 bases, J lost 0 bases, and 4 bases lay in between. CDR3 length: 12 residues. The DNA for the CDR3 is TGCAGCGTTGAACTGCTGAACACTGAAGCTTTCTTT. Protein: CSVELLNTEAFF.

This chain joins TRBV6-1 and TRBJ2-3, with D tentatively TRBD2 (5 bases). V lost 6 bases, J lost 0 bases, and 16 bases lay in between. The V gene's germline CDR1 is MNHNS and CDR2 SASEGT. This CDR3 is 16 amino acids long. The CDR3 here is CASRPHWEFSTDTQYF. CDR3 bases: TGTGCCAGCAGGCCCCACTGGGAGTTCAGCACAGATACGCAGTATTTT.

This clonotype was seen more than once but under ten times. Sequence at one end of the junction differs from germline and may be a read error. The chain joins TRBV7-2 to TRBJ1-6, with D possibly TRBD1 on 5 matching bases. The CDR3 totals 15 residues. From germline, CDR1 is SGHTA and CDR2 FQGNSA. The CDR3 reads CASSLFAGTDSPPHF. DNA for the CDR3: TGTGCCAGCAGCTTATTCGCAGGGACGGATTCACCCCCCCACTTT.

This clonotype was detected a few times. The CDR3 sequence: CASSCQKGQGPPREETQYF. CDR3 DNA: TGTGCCAGCAGCTGTCAGAAGGGACAGGGTCCACCGAGGGAAGAGACCCAGTACTTC. This chain links TRBV5-7 with TRBJ2-5, with 9 nucleotides matching TRBD1. TRBV5-7 is an open reading frame, and its role is uncertain. The CDR3 runs to 19 residues. Trimming removed 3 bases from V and 3 bases from J; junction bases left unmatched: 18.

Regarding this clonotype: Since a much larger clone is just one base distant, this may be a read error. The CDR3 region is CSAETGKGLKTQYF. In DNA, the CDR3 is TGCAGTGCCGAAACAGGGAAGGGACTTAAGACCCAGTACTTC. This chain uses TRBV20-1 with TRBJ2-5; D might be TRBD1 or TRBD2, each matching 6 bases. The CDR3 contains 14 residues. Germline V gives CDR1 DFQATT, CDR2 SNEGSKA (reference sequence). The V and J ends lost 6 bases and 6 bases respectively, with 20 bases between them.

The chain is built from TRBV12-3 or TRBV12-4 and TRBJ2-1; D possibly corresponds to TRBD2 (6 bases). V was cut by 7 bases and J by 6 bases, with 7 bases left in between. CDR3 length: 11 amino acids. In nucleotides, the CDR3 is TGTGCCAGCATGCGGGGCAATGAGCAGTTCTTC. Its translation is CASMRGNEQFF.

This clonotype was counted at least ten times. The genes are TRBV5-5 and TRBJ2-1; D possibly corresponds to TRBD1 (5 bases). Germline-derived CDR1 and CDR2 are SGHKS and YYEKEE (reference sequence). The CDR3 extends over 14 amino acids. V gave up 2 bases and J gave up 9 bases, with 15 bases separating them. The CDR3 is CASSLQTIRGEQFF. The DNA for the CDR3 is TGTGCCAGCAGCTTACAAACCATAAGGGGTGAGCAGTTCTTC.

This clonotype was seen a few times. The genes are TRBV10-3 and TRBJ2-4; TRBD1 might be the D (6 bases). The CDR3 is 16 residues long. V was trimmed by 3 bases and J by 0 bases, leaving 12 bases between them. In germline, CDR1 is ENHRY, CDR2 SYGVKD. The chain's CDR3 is CAISDDRFLAKNIQYF. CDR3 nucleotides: TGTGCCATCAGTGACGACAGGTTTTTAGCCAAAAACATTCAGTACTTC.

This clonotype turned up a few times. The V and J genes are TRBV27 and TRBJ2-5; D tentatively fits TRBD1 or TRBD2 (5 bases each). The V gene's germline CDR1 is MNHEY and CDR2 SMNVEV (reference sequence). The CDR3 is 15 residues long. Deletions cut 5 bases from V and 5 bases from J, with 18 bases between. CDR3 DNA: TGTGCCAGCAGTCCCCGGACATTGTGGGGGGAGACCCAGTACTTC. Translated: CASSPRTLWGETQYF.

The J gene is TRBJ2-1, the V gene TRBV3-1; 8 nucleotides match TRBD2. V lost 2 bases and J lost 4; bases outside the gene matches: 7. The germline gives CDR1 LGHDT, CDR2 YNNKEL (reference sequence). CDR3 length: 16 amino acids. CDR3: CASSQYLTSGYNEQFF. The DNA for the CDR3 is TGTGCCAGCAGCCAATATTTAACTAGCGGTTACAATGAGCAGTTCTTC.

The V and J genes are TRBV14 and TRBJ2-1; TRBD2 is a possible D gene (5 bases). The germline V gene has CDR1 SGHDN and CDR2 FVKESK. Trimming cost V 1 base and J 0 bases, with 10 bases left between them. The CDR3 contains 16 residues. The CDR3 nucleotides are TGTGCCAGCAGCCAAGGATCGGCGGGCTCCTACAATGAGCAGTTCTTC. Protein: CASSQGSAGSYNEQFF.

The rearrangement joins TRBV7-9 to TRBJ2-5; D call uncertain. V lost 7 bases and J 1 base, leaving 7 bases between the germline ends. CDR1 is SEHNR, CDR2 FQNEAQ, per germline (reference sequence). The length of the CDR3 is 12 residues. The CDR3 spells CASNAGQETQYF. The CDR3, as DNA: TGTGCCAGCAATGCAGGCCAAGAGACCCAGTACTTC.

The CDR3 region has the DNA TGTGCCAGCAGTTCCCCCGGACAGGGAGCGACTAACTATGGCTACACCTTC. As protein: CASSSPGQGATNYGYTF. This chain links TRBV28 with TRBJ1-2, with 8 bases lining up with TRBD1. The trim removed 4 bases at V and 0 bases at J, leaving 10 bases unmatched. Germline assignment: CDR1 MDHEN and CDR2 SYDVKM. The CDR3 runs to 17 residues.

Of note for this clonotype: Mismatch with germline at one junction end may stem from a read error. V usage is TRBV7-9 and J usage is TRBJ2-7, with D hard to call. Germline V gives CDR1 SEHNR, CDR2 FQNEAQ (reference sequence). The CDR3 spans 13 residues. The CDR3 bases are TGTGGCAGCAGACCCGACATGTCCTACGAGCAGTACTTC. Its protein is CGSRPDMSYEQYF.

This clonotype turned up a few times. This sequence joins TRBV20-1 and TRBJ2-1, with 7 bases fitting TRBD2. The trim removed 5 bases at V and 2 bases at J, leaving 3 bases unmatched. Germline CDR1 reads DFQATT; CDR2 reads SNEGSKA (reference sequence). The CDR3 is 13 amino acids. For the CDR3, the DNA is TGCAGTGCTCTAGCGGAGACCTACAATGAGCAGTTCTTC. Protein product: CSALAETYNEQFF.

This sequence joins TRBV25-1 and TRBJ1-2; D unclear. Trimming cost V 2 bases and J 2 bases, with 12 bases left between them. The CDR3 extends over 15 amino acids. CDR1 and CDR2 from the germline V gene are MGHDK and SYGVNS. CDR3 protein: CASSEGPRMNYGYTF. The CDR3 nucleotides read TGTGCCAGCAGTGAAGGGCCGAGAATGAACTATGGCTACACCTTC.

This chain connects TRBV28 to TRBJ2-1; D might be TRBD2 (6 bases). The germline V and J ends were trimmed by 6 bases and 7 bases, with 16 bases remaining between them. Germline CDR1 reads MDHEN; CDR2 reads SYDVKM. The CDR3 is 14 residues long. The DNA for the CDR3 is TGTGCCAGCAGCTCCCGGGGCCGGGGGAATGAGCAGTTCTTC. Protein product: CASSSRGRGNEQFF.